Below are 10 T cell receptor beta chains sequenced from a single sample in a study of cytomegalovirus exposure and HLA in healthy donors. PCR used 60 Vbeta primers and 13 Jbeta primers. Using immunoSEQ multiplex PCR, the repertoire was profiled, and TCRdb retains in-frame clones only, with some absent. The repertoire consists of just over 200,000 clones, with around 80% occurring once and the leading ten covering less than 2%. The source material was PBMCs. These receptors were obtained from a man aged 45 to 65 in good health and CMV-seronegative.

V gene TRBV5-1 combines with J gene TRBJ2-7; 10 bases agree with TRBD2. The ends lost 0 bases at V and 5 bases at J; junction bases unmatched: 2. There are 14 residues in the CDR3. From germline, CDR1 is SGHRS and CDR2 YFSETQ. This chain's CDR3 is CASSLEREGDEQYF. CDR3 coding DNA: TGCGCCAGCAGCTTGGAGCGGGAGGGCGACGAGCAGTACTTC.

The rearrangement links TRBV9 to TRBJ1-2; unclear D gene. Germline values: CDR1 SGDLS, CDR2 YYNGEE. Trimming removed 0 bases at V and 5 bases at J, with 14 bases between. This CDR3 has 15 amino acids. The DNA for the CDR3 is TGTGCCAGCAGCGTAGGTGACACATTAAGATATGGCTACACCTTC. It codes for CASSVGDTLRYGYTF.

This clone was recorded only once. The chain links TRBV28 to TRBJ2-5, with 8 nucleotides matching TRBD1. This CDR3 contains 15 residues. The ends lost 4 bases at V and 4 bases at J; junction bases unmatched: 8. Germline V gives CDR1 MDHEN, CDR2 SYDVKM. The CDR3 DNA reads as TGTGCCAGCAGTTATAAGACAGGGGCGGGAGAGACCCAGTACTTC. Translation gives CASSYKTGAGETQYF.

The chain recombines TRBV14 with TRBJ2-1; 10 nucleotides align to TRBD1. CDR1 SGHDN and CDR2 FVKESK come from the germline V gene. V trimming: 3 bases; J trimming: 7 bases; junction bases outside the gene matches: 6. The CDR3 is made up of 15 amino acids. CDR3 nucleotides: TGTGCCAGCAGCCACGACAGGGGGCATGGAAATGAGCAGTTCTTC. Translated, it gives CASSHDRGHGNEQFF.

The rearrangement uses TRBV7-8 and TRBJ1-5; 8 bases line up with TRBD1. Germline values: CDR1 SGHVS, CDR2 FQNEAQ. Germline trimming cut 5 bases from V and 8 bases from J; bases unmatched to any gene: 14. The CDR3 length is 16 residues. The CDR3 coding sequence is TGTGCCAGCAGCGGTGACAGGGGCCCAAATTTAAAGCCCCAGCATTTT. It is translated as CASSGDRGPNLKPQHF.

V is TRBV6-5 and J is TRBJ1-1; 9 bases map to TRBD1. The CDR3 consists of 15 residues. The J segment lost 4 bases and the V segment lost 4 bases, leaving 7 bases of the junction unmatched. Germline V CDR1 and CDR2: MNHEY, SVGAGI. For the CDR3, the DNA is TGTGCCAGCAGTTCCCTCGGGACAGGGTCCACTGAAGCTTTCTTT. It encodes CASSSLGTGSTEAFF.

The chain links TRBV2 to TRBJ2-2, with 7 positions matching TRBD1. The germline gives CDR1 SNHLY, CDR2 FYNNEI. After removal of 6 bases from V and 6 bases from J, the junction contained 10 bases not matched to a gene. This CDR3 has 15 residues. CDR3 residues: CASSGGQVAPGELFF. The CDR3 nucleotides read TGTGCCAGCAGCGGCGGACAGGTTGCACCCGGGGAGCTGTTTTTT.

Written as DNA, the CDR3 is TGTGCCAGCAGTACCCTTAGCGGGGAAAACGAGCAGTACTTC. This gives the protein CASSTLSGENEQYF. The rearrangement uses TRBV2 and TRBJ2-7; 8 positions agree with TRBD2. V gave up 5 bases and J gave up 5 bases; unmatched junction bases: 8. Germline loops: CDR1 SNHLY, CDR2 FYNNEI. The CDR3 consists of 14 residues.

This clone was detected only a few times. The rearrangement joins TRBV9 to TRBJ2-1; 7 nucleotides line up with TRBD1. The CDR3 totals 16 residues. Trimming at V came to 0 bases and at J to 2 bases, leaving 5 bases not matched to a gene. Germline lookup yields CDR1 SGDLS and CDR2 YYNGEE. Here the CDR3 DNA reads TGTGCCAGCAGCGTAGCTGGGGGACAGCCCTACAATGAGCAGTTCTTC. Translating it yields CASSVAGGQPYNEQFF.

The gene calls are TRBV5-5 and TRBJ2-7; 10 bases line up with TRBD2. Trimming removed 5 bases from V and 2 bases from J; junction bases left unmatched: 10. This CDR3 spans 16 amino acids. Per the germline V gene, CDR1 is SGHKS and CDR2 is YYEKEE (reference sequence). The CDR3 loop is CASSLSGTSVTYEQYF. The CDR3 DNA reads TGTGCCAGCAGTCTGTCCGGGACTAGCGTTACCTACGAGCAGTACTTC.